This T cell receptor (beta chain) stems from a study of blood T cell repertoires in COVID-19. V lost 2 bases to trimming and J lost 6 bases, with 13 bases between them. The length of the CDR3 is 14 residues. The germline V gene encodes CDR1 MNHEY and CDR2 SMNVEV (reference sequence). Clones were sequenced by immunoSEQ multiplex PCR, and TCRdb holds only the in-frame ones, with some missing. The sample lists about 210,000 clones, 65% to 90% occurring once. The TCR originated in a middle-aged man who had recovered from COVID-19. The sequenced sample was peripheral blood. The chain employs TRBV27 and TRBJ1-2, with D tentatively TRBD1 (5 bases). CDR3 region: CASSLTAGYHGYTF. The DNA of the CDR3 is TGTGCCAGCAGTTTAACCGCAGGGTACCATGGCTACACCTTC.